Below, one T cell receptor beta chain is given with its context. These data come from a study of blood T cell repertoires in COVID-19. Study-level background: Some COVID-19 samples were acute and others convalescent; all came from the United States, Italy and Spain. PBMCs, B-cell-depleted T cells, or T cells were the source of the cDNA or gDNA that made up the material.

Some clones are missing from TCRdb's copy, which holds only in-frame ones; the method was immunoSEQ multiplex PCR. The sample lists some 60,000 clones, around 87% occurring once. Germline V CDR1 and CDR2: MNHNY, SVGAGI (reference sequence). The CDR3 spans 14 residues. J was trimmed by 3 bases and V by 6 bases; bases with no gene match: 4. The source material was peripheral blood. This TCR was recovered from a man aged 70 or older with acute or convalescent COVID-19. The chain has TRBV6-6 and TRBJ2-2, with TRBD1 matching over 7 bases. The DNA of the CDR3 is TGTGCCAGCAGCCAACAGGGGTACACCGGGGAGCTGTTTTTT. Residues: CASSQQGYTGELFF.